The T cell receptor (beta chain) described here comes from a study of human T cells and chemical hapten exposure (dated by TCRdb to the early 2020s). Regarding the study in general: For sensitization, 2% DPC in acetone was applied to a 2 cm by 2 cm area of upper inner arm skin. Throughout the study period of around 25 weeks, patients also received therapeutic DPC doses to the scalp every week. Patch testing on the upper back used Finn chambers containing 0.01% DPC, with scoring done after 6 days according to International Contact Dermatitis Research Group standards. The mostly female patient cohort included alopecia areata with under or over 50% scalp involvement, alopecia totalis and alopecia universalis. Libraries were pooled for sequencing, and variation in per-sample TCR yields was attributed mainly to small differences in library volumes within the pool. The study tracked peripheral blood TCR repertoire changes in vivo during primary and secondary sensitization to the hapten diphenylcyclopropenone (DPC) in alopecia patients. Blood samples were taken from patients before sensitization (week 0) and at 2, 6 and about 24 weeks after DPC sensitization. For TCR sequencing, blood came from twenty-nine alopecia patients at anywhere from one to four time points (pre-sensitization, 2, 6 and 24 weeks). Here is what the overall study found, with its caveats: Because every patient had alopecia, a presumed autoimmune disease, the patients' immune response might differ from that of healthy individuals. Significantly more large CDR3 similarity clusters were formed by expanded TCRs than by pre-sensitization or healthy control sets, consistent with antigen-driven responses. After repeated subsampling, changes were observed in the strength of the expansion versus patch-test correlation and in the threshold at which the correlation became significant. Patch test score correlated positively with the number of PT1 expanded TCRs, reaching significance at thresholds 8, 16 and 32 but not at 4. No change with DPC sensitization was found in the number of TCRs above 1 in 1000 frequency, and no evidence of global repertoire structure alterations was found.

Libraries were prepared through RACE. The sequencer listed for this sample is NextSeq 500. During library preparation, unique molecular identifiers were attached to individual cDNA molecules so that TCRs could be counted quantitatively and reproducibly. From each blood RNA sample, both TCR alpha and TCR beta chains were sequenced. The original methods were these. Samples had a median of approximately 93,000 TCRs, with a range from 23,224 to 690,600. V, J and CDR3 annotation of the TCR reads was carried out using the Decombinator software suite. For PS versus PT1 abundance plots, all samples were subsampled to the same number of TCRs (28,000). Expanded TCRs were defined as absent before sensitization and observed at least eight times at the 2-week time point. In-frame beta chains were kept once TCRdb had trimmed the public reads at Q25 with fastp and called clones with MiXCR. Each entry is one CDR3 protein sequence, shown with its most common DNA and genes. TCRdb's processing, not the study's, gives the V and J calls here. Across this sample there are about 300,000 distinct CDR3 sequences, with around 5.5% seen only once. The ten largest clones add up to about 8.7% of the sample.

Sample time point, as interpreted from the label and publication: pre-sensitization, week 0. What this sample's treatment or condition label stands for: therapeutic diphenylcyclopropenone sensitization with weekly scalp DPC. Blood at each patch-test visit was drawn before the patch test was applied. Patients were eligible if aged 18 to 70, diagnosed with alopecia and judged suitable for DPC therapy, and pregnant patients were excluded. Total RNA was extracted from unfractionated whole blood that had been collected in Tempus Blood RNA tubes. A note on this clonotype: Its antigen is unknown. No quality values exist for individual bases; no much larger clone is one base distant.

Trimming removed 8 bases from V and 7 bases from J; the gene matches leave 6 bases unexplained. The CDR3 goes from the cysteine to the phenylalanine over 13 residues. Only the CDR3 DNA is retained, 39 bases long and in frame from the first base. Looking up the germline V gene yields CDR1 KGHDR and CDR2 SFDVKD. This specimen was whole blood, taken in connection with sensitization to the hapten diphenylcyclopropenone (DPC). This sequence originates from a woman aged 18-35 years with alopecia areata. Some clones in this sample may be carry-over from other donors' samples. The V and J genes are TRBV24-1 and TRBJ2-1; TRBD1 aligns with 8 central bases. This receptor has the CDR3 CATMQTGANEQFF. The sequenced DNA: TGTGCCACCATGCAGACAGGGGCGAATGAGCAGTTCTTC.